This TCR beta chain was profiled in a study of Graves' ophthalmopathy and Graves' hyperthyroidism. Study observations and caveats: Sensitivity reached just under 90% and specificity approximately 81% for a 13-signature model separating ophthalmopathy from stable hyperthyroidism.

Beta-chain TCR CDR3 regions were amplified from RNA transcripts. After a first-round RT-PCR with HTBI primers, a second-round multiplex PCR was run. TCRdb re-called the multiplex PCR reads with MiXCR, one entry per CDR3 protein. The table records about 660,000 distinct CDR3 sequences, roughly 41% of them present only once. About this clonotype itself: Its antigen is currently unknown.

Presentation of ophthalmopathy in the donors involved moderate-to-severe activity, CAS ≥3, NOSPECS ≥4 and a duration under 3 months. The clonotype originates from an adult man with Graves' ophthalmopathy. The specimen was peripheral blood.

CDR3 DNA: TGTGCCAGCAGCTATAGCGGACAGGGGAACGGTGGCTACACCTTC. Translation gives CASSYSGQGNGGYTF. The chain uses TRBV7-3 and TRBJ1-2, with 9 bases identical to TRBD1. The V and J ends lost 4 bases and 7 bases, in that order; junction bases with no gene match: 10. This CDR3 comprises 15 residues. Germline V gene sequence: CDR1 SGHTA, CDR2 FQGTGA.